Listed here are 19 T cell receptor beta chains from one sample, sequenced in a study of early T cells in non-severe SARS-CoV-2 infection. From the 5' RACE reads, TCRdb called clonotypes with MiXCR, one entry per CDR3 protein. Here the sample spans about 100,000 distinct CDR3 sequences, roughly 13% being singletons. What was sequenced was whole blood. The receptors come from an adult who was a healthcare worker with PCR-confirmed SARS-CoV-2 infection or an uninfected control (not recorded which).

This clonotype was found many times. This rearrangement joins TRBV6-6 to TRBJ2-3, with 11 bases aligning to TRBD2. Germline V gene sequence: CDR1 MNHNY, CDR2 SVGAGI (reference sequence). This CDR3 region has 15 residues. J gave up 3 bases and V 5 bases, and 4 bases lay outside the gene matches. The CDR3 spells CASSPGTSGTDTQYF. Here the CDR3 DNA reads TGTGCCAGCAGTCCCGGGACTAGCGGTACAGATACGCAGTATTTT.

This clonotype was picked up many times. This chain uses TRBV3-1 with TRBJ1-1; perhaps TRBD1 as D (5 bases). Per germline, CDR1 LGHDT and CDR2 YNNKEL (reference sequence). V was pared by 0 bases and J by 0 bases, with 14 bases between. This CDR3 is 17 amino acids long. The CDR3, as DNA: TGTGCCAGCAGCCAAGATACGGTTGGGGGTGTGAACACTGAAGCTTTCTTT. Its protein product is CASSQDTVGGVNTEAFF.

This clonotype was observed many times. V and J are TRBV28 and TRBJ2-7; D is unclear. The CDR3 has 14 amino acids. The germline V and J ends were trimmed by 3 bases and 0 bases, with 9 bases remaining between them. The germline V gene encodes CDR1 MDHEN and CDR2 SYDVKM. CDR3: CASSFMVDSYEQYF. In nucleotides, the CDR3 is TGTGCCAGCAGTTTTATGGTTGACTCCTACGAGCAGTACTTC.

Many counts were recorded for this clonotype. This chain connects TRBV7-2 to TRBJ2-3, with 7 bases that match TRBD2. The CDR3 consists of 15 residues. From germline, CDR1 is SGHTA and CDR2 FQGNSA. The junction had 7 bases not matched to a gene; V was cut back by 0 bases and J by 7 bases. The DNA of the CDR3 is TGTGCCAGCAGCTTAGCGGGGGGGACCGGGCATACGCAGTATTTT. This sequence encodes CASSLAGGTGHTQYF.

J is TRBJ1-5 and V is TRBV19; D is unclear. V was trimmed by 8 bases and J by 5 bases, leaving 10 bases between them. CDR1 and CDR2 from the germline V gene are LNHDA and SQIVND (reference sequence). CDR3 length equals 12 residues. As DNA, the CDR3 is TGTGCCAGTGGATCAGGTGATCAGCCCCAGCATTTT. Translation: CASGSGDQPQHF.

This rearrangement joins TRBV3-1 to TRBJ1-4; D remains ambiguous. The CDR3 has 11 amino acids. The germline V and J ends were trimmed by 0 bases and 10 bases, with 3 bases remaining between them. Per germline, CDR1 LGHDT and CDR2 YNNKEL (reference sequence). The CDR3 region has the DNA TGTGCCAGCAGCCAAGATAGAAAACTGTTTTTT. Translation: CASSQDRKLFF.

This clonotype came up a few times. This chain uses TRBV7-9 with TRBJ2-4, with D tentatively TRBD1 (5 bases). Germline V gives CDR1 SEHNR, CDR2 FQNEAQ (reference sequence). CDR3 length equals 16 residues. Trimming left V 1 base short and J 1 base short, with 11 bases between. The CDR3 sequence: CASSLEVAGAKNIQYF. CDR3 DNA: TGTGCCAGCAGCTTAGAGGTTGCAGGGGCCAAAAACATTCAGTACTTC.

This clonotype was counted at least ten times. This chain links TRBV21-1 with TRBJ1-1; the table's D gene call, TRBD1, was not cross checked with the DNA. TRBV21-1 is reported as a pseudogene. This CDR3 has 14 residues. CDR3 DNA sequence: TGTGCCAGCAGCGCCCGGACGGAGAACACTGAAGCTTTCTTT. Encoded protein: CASSARTENTEAFF.

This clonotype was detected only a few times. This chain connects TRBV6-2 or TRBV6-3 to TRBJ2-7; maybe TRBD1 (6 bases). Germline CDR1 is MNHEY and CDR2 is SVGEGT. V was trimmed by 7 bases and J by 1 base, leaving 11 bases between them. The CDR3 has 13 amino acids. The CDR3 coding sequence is TGTGCCAGCAAGGACAGTGGATCCTACGAGCAGTACTTC. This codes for CASKDSGSYEQYF.

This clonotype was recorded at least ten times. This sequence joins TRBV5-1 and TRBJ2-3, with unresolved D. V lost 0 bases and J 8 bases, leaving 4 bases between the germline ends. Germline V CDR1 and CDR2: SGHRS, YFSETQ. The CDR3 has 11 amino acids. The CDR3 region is CASSLESTQYF. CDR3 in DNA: TGCGCCAGCAGCTTGGAAAGTACGCAGTATTTT.

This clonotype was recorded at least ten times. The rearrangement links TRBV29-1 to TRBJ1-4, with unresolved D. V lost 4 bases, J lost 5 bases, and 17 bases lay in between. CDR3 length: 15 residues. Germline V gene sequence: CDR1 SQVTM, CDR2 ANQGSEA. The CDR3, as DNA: TGCAGCGTTGGCGGAGCTGGGCGTTCGAATGAAAAACTGTTTTTT. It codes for CSVGGAGRSNEKLFF.

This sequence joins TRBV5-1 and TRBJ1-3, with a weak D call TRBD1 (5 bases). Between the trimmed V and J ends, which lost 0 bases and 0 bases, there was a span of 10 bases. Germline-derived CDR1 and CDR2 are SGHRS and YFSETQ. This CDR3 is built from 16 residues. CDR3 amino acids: CASSLGGASSGNTIYF. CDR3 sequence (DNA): TGCGCCAGCAGCTTGGGTGGGGCCAGCTCTGGAAACACCATATATTTT.

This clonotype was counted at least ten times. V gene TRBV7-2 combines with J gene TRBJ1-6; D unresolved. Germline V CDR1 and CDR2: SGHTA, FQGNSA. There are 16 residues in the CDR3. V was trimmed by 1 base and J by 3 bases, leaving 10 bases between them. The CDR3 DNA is TGTGCCAGCAGCTTAGTCTTGGGCCGCTATAATTCACCCCTCCACTTT. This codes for CASSLVLGRYNSPLHF.

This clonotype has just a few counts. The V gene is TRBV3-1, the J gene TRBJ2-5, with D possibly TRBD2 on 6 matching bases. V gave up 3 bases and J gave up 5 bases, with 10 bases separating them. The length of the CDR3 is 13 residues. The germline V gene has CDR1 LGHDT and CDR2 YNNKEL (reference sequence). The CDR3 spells CASSQEGRETQYF. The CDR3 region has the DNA TGTGCCAGCAGCCAGGAGGGCCGGGAGACCCAGTACTTC.

The CDR3 spells CASSQNSGETQYF. The CDR3 region has the DNA TGTGCCAGCAGCCAAAACTCAGGCGAGACCCAGTACTTC. The V gene is TRBV4-2, the J gene TRBJ2-5; D not certain. V was pared by 2 bases and J by 5 bases, with 9 bases between. CDR1 is LGHNA and CDR2 is YNFKEQ in the germline V gene. The CDR3 totals 13 residues.

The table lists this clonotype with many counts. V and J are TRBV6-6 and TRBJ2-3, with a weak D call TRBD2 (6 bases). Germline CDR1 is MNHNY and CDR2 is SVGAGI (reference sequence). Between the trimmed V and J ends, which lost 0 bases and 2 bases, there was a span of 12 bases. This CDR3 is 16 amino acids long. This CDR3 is CASSYSVRGTTDTQYF. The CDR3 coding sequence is TGTGCCAGCAGTTACTCGGTTCGGGGGACCACAGATACGCAGTATTTT.

The CDR3 nucleotides are TGTGCCAGCAGAAGAGAAAAAGCTTTCTTT. It codes for CASRREKAFF. The chain employs TRBV28 and TRBJ1-1, with D uncertain. Germline V gives CDR1 MDHEN, CDR2 SYDVKM. Deletions cut 6 bases from V and 9 bases from J, with 8 bases between. The CDR3 runs 10 residues. The variable domain in full, with the rest retrieved from reference TRBV28 and TRBJ1-1, is DVKVTQSSRYLVKRTGEKVFLECVQDMDHENMFWYRQDPGLGLRLIYFSYDVKMKEKGDIPEGYSVSREKKERFSLILESASTNQTSMYLCASRREKAFFGQGTRLTVV.

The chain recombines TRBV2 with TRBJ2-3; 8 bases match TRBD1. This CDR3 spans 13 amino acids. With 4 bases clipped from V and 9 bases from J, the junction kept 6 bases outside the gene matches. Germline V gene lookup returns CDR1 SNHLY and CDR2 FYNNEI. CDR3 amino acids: CASSVTTGGTQYF. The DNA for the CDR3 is TGTGCCAGCAGTGTCACAACAGGGGGGACGCAGTATTTT.

CDR3 DNA sequence: TGTGCCAGCACTAGCAGGCTCACCACCGGGGAGCTGTTTTTT. Protein sequence: CASTSRLTTGELFF. The genes are TRBV28 and TRBJ2-2, with D perhaps matching TRBD2 (5 bases). V lost 7 bases, J lost 4 bases, and 13 bases lay in between. The CDR3 has 14 residues. Germline CDR1 and CDR2: MDHEN and SYDVKM.